This T cell receptor (beta chain) was recorded in a study of blood T cells in healthy people across ages. The authors ran a second PCR of roughly 6 to 12 cycles using a sample-barcoded 5' primer and a J-beta primer mix. TCRdb analysed the 5' RACE reads with MiXCR anew, one entry per CDR3 protein. The sample has 750,000 to 950,000 distinct CDR3 sequences; around a quarter are singletons. This clonotype was counted between two and nine times. The V end was cut by 6 bases, the J end by 0 bases, with 15 bases between. CDR1 is DFQATT and CDR2 is SNEGSKA in the germline V gene (reference sequence). This CDR3 has 15 residues. The sample was also reused in another study, on T cells of mothers and their children.

The V call is TRBV20-1, the J call TRBJ1-3; no clear D gene. The TCR sequence derives from a boy younger than 18 in good health. The specimen sequenced was blood. The CDR3 is CSASSGWGSGNTIYF. CDR3 DNA: TGCAGTGCGAGCTCCGGTTGGGGCTCTGGAAACACCATATATTTT.